The 23 T cell receptor beta chains reported below all come from one sample, sequenced in a study of cytomegalovirus exposure and HLA in healthy donors. Primers: 60 Vbeta forward and 13 Jbeta reverse. The repertoire was sequenced with immunoSEQ multiplex PCR; TCRdb's copy has only in-frame clones and lacks some. The data show some 140,000 clones, about 80% seen once. Sequenced material: PBMCs. Receptor source: a woman aged 40 to 50 in good health and CMV-seronegative.

The rearrangement joins TRBV6-4 to TRBJ2-6; D unresolved. This CDR3 comprises 14 residues. Trimming left V 9 bases short and J 0 bases short, with 9 bases between. Germline-derived CDR1 and CDR2 are MRHNA and SNTAGT. The CDR3 spells CASSQSSGANVLTF. In nucleotides, the CDR3 is TGTGCCAGTAGCCAGAGCTCTGGGGCCAACGTCCTGACTTTC.

The chain employs TRBV27 and TRBJ2-3; the D is unclear. The CDR3 covers 14 residues. V was pared by 2 bases and J by 2 bases, with 8 bases between. Germline lookup yields CDR1 MNHEY and CDR2 SMNVEV (reference sequence). CDR3 sequence: CASSLSQVTDTQYF. The CDR3 DNA is TGTGCCAGCAGTTTAAGCCAGGTCACAGATACGCAGTATTTT.

This clone was picked up a small number of times. The genes are TRBV10-3 and TRBJ2-6; 7 positions match TRBD2. The trim removed 4 bases at V and 6 bases at J, leaving 3 bases unmatched. This CDR3 region has 14 residues. Germline CDR1 and CDR2: ENHRY and SYGVKD. The CDR3 loop reads CAISGSGEANVLTF. The CDR3 DNA is TGTGCCATCAGTGGCAGCGGGGAGGCCAACGTCCTGACTTTC.

This clone was seen a few times. The V and J genes are TRBV6-1 and TRBJ1-1, with D hard to call. V gave up 8 bases and J gave up 8 bases, with 9 bases separating them. The CDR3 loop spans 10 amino acids. In germline, CDR1 is MNHNS, CDR2 SASEGT. CDR3: CASGLPEAFF. DNA for the CDR3: TGTGCCAGCGGCCTCCCCGAAGCTTTCTTT.

The rearrangement joins TRBV7-9 to TRBJ1-5, with 11 nucleotides matching TRBD1. With 5 bases clipped from V and 1 base from J, the junction kept 1 base outside the gene matches. CDR1 and CDR2 from the germline V gene are SEHNR and FQNEAQ (reference sequence). The CDR3 has 15 amino acids. CDR3 sequence reads: CASSGQGASNQPQHF. CDR3 nucleotide sequence: TGTGCCAGCAGCGGACAGGGGGCGAGCAATCAGCCCCAGCATTTT.

The chain carries TRBV6-6 and TRBJ1-2, with D hard to call. The CDR3 is 15 residues long. CDR1 MNHNY and CDR2 SVGAGI come from the germline V gene (reference sequence). Trimming pared 6 bases from V and 8 bases from J, leaving 22 bases between. This CDR3 is CASSSSRTSRRGYTF. CDR3 sequence (DNA): TGTGCCAGCAGCAGCTCCAGGACTTCCCGTAGAGGCTACACCTTC.

In this sample, this clone turned up once. This rearrangement joins TRBV6-5 to TRBJ2-3; TRBD2 might be the D (6 bases). Germline CDR1 is MNHEY and CDR2 is SVGAGI. Trimming cost V 2 bases and J 6 bases, with 18 bases left between them. This CDR3 has 16 amino acids. In nucleotides, the CDR3 is TGTGCCAGCAGTTACGGGGGGATAGAAGGCCAGGATACGCAGTATTTT. This codes for CASSYGGIEGQDTQYF.

The rearrangement joins TRBV19 to TRBJ1-2; tentatively, D is TRBD1 (5 bases). V lost 3 bases, J lost 4 bases, and 9 bases lay in between. CDR3 length equals 13 residues. The germline gives CDR1 LNHDA, CDR2 SQIVND (reference sequence). CDR3 nucleotides: TGTGCCAGTAGTATGGGGGGGATCTATGGCTACACCTTC. Amino acid sequence: CASSMGGIYGYTF.

The rearrangement uses TRBV28 and TRBJ1-1; D remains unclear. V was clipped by 3 bases and J by 0 bases, with 2 bases between them. Germline lookup yields CDR1 MDHEN and CDR2 SYDVKM. CDR3 size: 12 residues. DNA of the CDR3: TGTGCCAGCAGTTTCATGAACACTGAAGCTTTCTTT. Translation gives CASSFMNTEAFF.

The rearrangement uses TRBV29-1 and TRBJ2-2, with 10 bases identical to TRBD1. CDR1 and CDR2 from the germline V gene are SQVTM and ANQGSEA. The junction had 9 bases not matched to a gene; V was cut back by 6 bases and J by 8 bases. The CDR3 contains 14 residues. For the CDR3, the DNA is TGCAGCGTGGGGGGACAGGGGCTTTTTGGGGAGCTGTTTTTT. Encoded protein: CSVGGQGLFGELFF.

The chain has TRBV7-2 and TRBJ1-1; D gene ambiguous. Germline-derived CDR1 and CDR2 are SGHTA and FQGNSA. CDR3 length: 13 amino acids. The V end lost 2 bases, the J end lost 7 bases, and 11 bases lay between the germline ends. The CDR3 protein is CASSLRRGHEAFF. CDR3 DNA: TGTGCCAGCAGCTTAAGGCGGGGTCATGAAGCTTTCTTT.

The CDR3 coding sequence is TGTGCCAGCAGGGACCCCGGGGGGTATAATTCACCCCTCCACTTT. It is translated as CASRDPGGYNSPLHF. The chain employs TRBV2 and TRBJ1-6; the D gene is possibly TRBD1 (5 bases). Germline V gene data show CDR1 as SNHLY and CDR2 as FYNNEI. With 6 bases removed from V and 4 bases from J, the gap between germline ends came to 13 bases. CDR3 size: 15 residues.

This clone was recorded once. The chain combines TRBV7-9 with TRBJ2-1; 10 bases are a match to TRBD2. J gave up 2 bases and V 5 bases, and 6 bases lay outside the gene matches. Looked up from germline, CDR1 is SEHNR and CDR2 is FQNEAQ (reference sequence). The CDR3 is 16 residues long. The CDR3 region is CASSPRGTSAYNEQFF. The CDR3 DNA follows: TGTGCCAGCAGCCCACGTGGGACTAGCGCCTACAATGAGCAGTTCTTC.

This clone was detected a few times. The chain combines TRBV11-3 with TRBJ1-1; no clear D gene. This CDR3 has 12 residues. V lost 5 bases and J 1 base, leaving 5 bases between the germline ends. The germline V gene encodes CDR1 SGHNT and CDR2 YENEEA. The CDR3 spells CASSPWNTEAFF. In DNA form, the CDR3 reads TGTGCCAGCAGCCCCTGGAACACTGAAGCTTTCTTT.

CDR3 loop: CAWTRESTEAFF. The CDR3 DNA sequence: TGTGCCTGGACCCGGGAGTCCACTGAAGCTTTCTTT. J is TRBJ1-1 and V is TRBV30; no definite D call. The germline V gene has CDR1 GTSNPN and CDR2 SVGIG (reference sequence). Deletions cut 4 bases from V and 4 bases from J, with 10 bases between. The CDR3 contains 12 residues. Based on the CDR3 plus reference TRBV30 and TRBJ1-1, the full variable domain is SQTIHQWPATLVQPVGSPLSLECTVEGTSNPNLYWYRQAAGRGLQLLFYSVGIGQISSEVPQNLSASRPQDRQFILSSKKLLLSDSGFYLCAWTRESTEAFFGQGTRLTVV.

This chain links TRBV5-4 with TRBJ2-1; TRBD2 is a possible D gene (5 bases). Germline assignment: CDR1 SGHNT and CDR2 YYREEE (reference sequence). Trimming pared 1 base from V and 7 bases from J, leaving 15 bases between. The CDR3 is 15 amino acids. In nucleotides, the CDR3 is TGTGCCAGCAGCTTGCCGGGATCCTTGGGAAATGAGCAGTTCTTC. Translation: CASSLPGSLGNEQFF.

The rearrangement joins TRBV5-1 to TRBJ1-2; 12 nucleotides line up with TRBD1. This CDR3 comprises 18 residues. With 3 bases clipped from V and 3 bases from J, the junction kept 12 bases outside the gene matches. Germline V gene data show CDR1 as SGHRS and CDR2 as YFSETQ. In DNA form, the CDR3 reads TGCGCCAGCAGCTCCGCCGGGACAGGGGGCTCCATGGACTATGGCTACACCTTC. Its translation: CASSSAGTGGSMDYGYTF.

This clone was observed a single time. The genes are TRBV14 and TRBJ2-3; 7 nucleotides match TRBD2. The J segment lost 11 bases and the V segment lost 1 base, leaving 3 bases of the junction unmatched. CDR3 length: 12 residues. Germline V gives CDR1 SGHDN, CDR2 FVKESK. The CDR3 is CASSQAVAGQYF. The CDR3 DNA sequence: TGTGCCAGCAGCCAAGCAGTAGCGGGGCAGTATTTT.

The V and J genes are TRBV6-5 and TRBJ1-1, with D hard to call. The V end was cut by 7 bases, the J end by 3 bases, with 18 bases between. Germline V gene lookup returns CDR1 MNHEY and CDR2 SVGAGI. CDR3 length: 15 residues. CDR3 in amino acids: CASTAPGSGDTEAFF. The CDR3 DNA follows: TGTGCCAGCACCGCCCCGGGGTCGGGAGACACTGAAGCTTTCTTT.

The V call is TRBV5-1, the J call TRBJ2-5; D not resolved. Germline V gene data show CDR1 as SGHRS and CDR2 as YFSETQ. Trimming removed 0 bases at V and 0 bases at J, with 9 bases between. CDR3 length: 15 amino acids. The CDR3 nucleotides are TGCGCCAGCAGCTTGGCGGTCGGAGACCAAGAGACCCAGTACTTC. It is translated as CASSLAVGDQETQYF.

The CDR3: CASSLRTGNTEAFF. CDR3 coding DNA: TGTGCCAGCAGTCTAAGGACAGGGAACACTGAAGCTTTCTTT. This sequence joins TRBV6-6 and TRBJ1-1, with 7 bases aligning to TRBD1. The germline CDR1 and CDR2 sequences are MNHNY and SVGAGI (reference sequence). The V and J ends lost 5 bases and 1 base, in that order; junction bases with no gene match: 4. There are 14 residues in the CDR3.

This chain connects TRBV27 to TRBJ1-1, with unresolved D. The V gene lost 5 bases and the J gene lost 5 bases, with 15 bases spanning the gap. In germline, CDR1 is MNHEY, CDR2 SMNVEV (reference sequence). The CDR3 sequence is 14 residues long. The CDR3 protein is CASSPTGRGTEAFF. CDR3 bases: TGTGCCAGCAGTCCCACTGGGAGAGGAACTGAAGCTTTCTTT.

The CDR3 loop is CASSELVGGTQPQHF. The DNA of the CDR3 is TGTGCCAGCAGTGAATTAGTCGGGGGGACTCAGCCCCAGCATTTT. The V gene is TRBV6-1, the J gene TRBJ1-5; D possibly corresponds to TRBD1 (5 bases). CDR1 and CDR2 from the germline V gene are MNHNS and SASEGT. The CDR3 runs to 15 residues. Trimming took off 2 bases at V and 6 bases at J, with 14 bases between the two ends.